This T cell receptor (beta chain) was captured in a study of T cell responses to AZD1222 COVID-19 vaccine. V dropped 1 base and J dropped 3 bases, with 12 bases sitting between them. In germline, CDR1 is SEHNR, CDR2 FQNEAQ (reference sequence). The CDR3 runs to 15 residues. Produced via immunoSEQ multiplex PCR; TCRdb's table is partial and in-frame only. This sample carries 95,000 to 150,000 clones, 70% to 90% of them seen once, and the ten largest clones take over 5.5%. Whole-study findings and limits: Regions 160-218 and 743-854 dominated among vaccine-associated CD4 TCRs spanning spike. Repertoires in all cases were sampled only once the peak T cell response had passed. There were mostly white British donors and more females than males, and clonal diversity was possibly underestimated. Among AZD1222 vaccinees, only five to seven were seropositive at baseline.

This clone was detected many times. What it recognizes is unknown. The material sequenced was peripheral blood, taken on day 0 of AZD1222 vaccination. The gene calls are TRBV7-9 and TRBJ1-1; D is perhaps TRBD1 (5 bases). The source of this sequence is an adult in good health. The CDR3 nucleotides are TGTGCCAGCAGCTTAGGGGCCTCGGGGCACACTGAAGCTTTCTTT. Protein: CASSLGASGHTEAFF.